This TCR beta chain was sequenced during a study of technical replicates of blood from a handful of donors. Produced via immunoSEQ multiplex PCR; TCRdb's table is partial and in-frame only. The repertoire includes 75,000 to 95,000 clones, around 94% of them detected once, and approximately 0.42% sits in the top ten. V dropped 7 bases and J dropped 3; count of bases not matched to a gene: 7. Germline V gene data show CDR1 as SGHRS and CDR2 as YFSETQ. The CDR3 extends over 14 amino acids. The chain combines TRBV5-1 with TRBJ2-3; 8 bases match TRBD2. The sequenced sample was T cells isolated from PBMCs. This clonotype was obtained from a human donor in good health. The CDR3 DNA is TGCGCCAGCGGTCAGCGGGAGACAACAGATACGCAGTATTTT. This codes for CASGQRETTDTQYF.